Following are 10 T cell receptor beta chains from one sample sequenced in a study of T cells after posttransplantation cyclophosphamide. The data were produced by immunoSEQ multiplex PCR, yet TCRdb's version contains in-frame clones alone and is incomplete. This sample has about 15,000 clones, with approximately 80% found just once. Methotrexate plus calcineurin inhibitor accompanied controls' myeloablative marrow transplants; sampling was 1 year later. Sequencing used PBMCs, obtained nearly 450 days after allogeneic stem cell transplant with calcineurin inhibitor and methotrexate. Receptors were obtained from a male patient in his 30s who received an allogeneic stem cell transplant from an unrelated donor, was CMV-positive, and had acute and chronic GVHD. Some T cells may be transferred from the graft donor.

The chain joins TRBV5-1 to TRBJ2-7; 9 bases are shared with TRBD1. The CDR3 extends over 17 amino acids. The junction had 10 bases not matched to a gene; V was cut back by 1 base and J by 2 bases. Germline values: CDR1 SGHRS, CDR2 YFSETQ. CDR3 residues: CASSLKPGTGSTYEQYF. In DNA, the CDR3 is TGCGCCAGCAGCTTGAAACCCGGGACAGGGTCCACCTACGAGCAGTACTTC.

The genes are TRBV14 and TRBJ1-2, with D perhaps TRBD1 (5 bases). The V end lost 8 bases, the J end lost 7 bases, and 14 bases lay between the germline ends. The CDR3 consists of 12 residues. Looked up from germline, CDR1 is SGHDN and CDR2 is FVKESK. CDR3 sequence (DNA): TGTGCCAGCCAGGGACTACACCGTGGCTACACCTTC. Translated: CASQGLHRGYTF.

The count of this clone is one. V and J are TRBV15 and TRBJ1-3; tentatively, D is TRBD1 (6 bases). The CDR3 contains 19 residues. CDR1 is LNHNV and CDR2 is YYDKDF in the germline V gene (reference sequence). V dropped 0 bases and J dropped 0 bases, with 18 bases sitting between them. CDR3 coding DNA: TGTGCCACCAGCAGAGATCAACCTACAGGGCCGAGCTCTGGAAACACCATATATTTT. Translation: CATSRDQPTGPSSGNTIYF.

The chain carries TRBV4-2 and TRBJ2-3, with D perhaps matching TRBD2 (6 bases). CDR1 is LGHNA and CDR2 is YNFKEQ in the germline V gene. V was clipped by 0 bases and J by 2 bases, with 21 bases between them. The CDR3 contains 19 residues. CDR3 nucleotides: TGTGCCAGCAGCCAAGATTTAACCGGGAGTGTTGGGGACACAGATACGCAGTATTTT. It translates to CASSQDLTGSVGDTDTQYF.

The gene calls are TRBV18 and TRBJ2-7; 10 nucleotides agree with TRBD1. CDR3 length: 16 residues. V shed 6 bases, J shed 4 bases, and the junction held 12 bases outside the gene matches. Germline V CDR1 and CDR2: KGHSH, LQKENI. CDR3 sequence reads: CASSTRGQGGWYEQYF. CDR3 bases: TGTGCCAGCTCGACTCGTGGACAGGGGGGTTGGTACGAGCAGTACTTC.

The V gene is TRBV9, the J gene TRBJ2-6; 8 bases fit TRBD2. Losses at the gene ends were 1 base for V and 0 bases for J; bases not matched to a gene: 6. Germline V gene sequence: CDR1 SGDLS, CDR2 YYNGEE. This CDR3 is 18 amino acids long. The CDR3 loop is CASSVFSGIASGANVLTF. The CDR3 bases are TGTGCCAGCAGCGTATTTAGCGGGATCGCCTCTGGGGCCAACGTCCTGACTTTC.

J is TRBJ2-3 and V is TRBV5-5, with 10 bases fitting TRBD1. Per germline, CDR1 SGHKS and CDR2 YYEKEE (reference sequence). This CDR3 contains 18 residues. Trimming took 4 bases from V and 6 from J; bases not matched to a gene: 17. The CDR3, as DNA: TGTGCCAGCAGCGCTGACAGGGGGCGGTGGCCCAACGATGATACGCAGTATTTT. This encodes CASSADRGRWPNDDTQYF.

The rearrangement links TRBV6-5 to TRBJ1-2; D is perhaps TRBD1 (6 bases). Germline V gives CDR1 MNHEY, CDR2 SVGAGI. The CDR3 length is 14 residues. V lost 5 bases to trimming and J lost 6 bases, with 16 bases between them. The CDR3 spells CASSEGRGTDGYTF. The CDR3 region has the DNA TGTGCCAGCAGTGAAGGGAGGGGGACCGATGGCTACACCTTC.

Written as DNA, the CDR3 is TGTGCCAGCAGTCGGAGCAATCAGCCCCAGCATTTT. Its translation: CASSRSNQPQHF. The gene calls are TRBV27 and TRBJ1-5; D gene ambiguous. V was pared by 5 bases and J by 1 base, with 3 bases between. Germline V gene data show CDR1 as MNHEY and CDR2 as SMNVEV (reference sequence). This CDR3 is 12 amino acids long.

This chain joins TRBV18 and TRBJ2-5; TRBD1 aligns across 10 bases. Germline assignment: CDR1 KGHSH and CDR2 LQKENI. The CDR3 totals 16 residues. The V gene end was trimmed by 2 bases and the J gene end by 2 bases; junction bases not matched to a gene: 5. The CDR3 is CASSPRDRGWQETQYF. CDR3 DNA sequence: TGTGCCAGCTCACCAAGGGACAGGGGATGGCAAGAGACCCAGTACTTC.